The entry that follows covers one TCR beta chain sequence. Germline CDR1 reads MNHNS; CDR2 reads SASEGT. The CDR3 is 17 residues long. The V end was cut by 3 bases, the J end by 3 bases, with 17 bases between. Use of 60 Vbeta and 13 Jbeta primers characterized the PCR. Sequenced by immunoSEQ multiplex PCR; TCRdb stores in-frame clones only, minus some. The sample has some 220,000 clones, more than 85% seen once. This entry comes from a study of cytomegalovirus exposure and HLA in healthy donors. This TCR was recovered from a woman between 18 and 30 years old in good health and CMV-seronegative. This chain joins TRBV6-1 and TRBJ1-4; possibly TRBD1 for D (5 bases). Sequenced material: PBMCs. This CDR3 reads CASSDRWRIGANEKLFF. In nucleotides, the CDR3 is TGTGCCAGCAGTGACCGTTGGCGAATAGGGGCTAATGAAAAACTGTTTTTT.